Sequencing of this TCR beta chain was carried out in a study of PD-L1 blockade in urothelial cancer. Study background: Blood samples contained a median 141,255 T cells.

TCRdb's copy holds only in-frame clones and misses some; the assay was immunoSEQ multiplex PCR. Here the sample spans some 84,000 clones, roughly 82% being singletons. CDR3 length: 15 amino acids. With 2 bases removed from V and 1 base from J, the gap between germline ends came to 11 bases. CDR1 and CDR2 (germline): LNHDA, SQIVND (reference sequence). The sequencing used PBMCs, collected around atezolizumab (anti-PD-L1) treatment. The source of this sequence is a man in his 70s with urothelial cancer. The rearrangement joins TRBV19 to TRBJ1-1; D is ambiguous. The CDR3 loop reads CASSISEGGNTEAFF. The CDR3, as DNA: TGTGCCAGTAGTATATCGGAGGGCGGGAACACTGAAGCTTTCTTT.